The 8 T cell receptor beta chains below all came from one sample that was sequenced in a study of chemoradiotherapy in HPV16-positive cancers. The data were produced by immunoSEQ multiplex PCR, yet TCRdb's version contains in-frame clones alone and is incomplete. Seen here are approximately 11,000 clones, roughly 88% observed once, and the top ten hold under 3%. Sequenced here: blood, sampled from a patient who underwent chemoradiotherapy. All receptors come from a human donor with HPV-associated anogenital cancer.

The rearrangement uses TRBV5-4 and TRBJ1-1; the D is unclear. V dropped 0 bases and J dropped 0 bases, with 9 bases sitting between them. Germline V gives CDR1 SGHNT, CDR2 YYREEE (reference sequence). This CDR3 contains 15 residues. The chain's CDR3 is CASSLGGSMNTEAFF. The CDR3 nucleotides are TGTGCCAGCAGCTTGGGGGGTTCTATGAACACTGAAGCTTTCTTT.

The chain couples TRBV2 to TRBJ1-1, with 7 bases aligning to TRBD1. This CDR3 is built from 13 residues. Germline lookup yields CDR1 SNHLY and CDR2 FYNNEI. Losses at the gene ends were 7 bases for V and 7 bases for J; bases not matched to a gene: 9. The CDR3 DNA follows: TGTGCCAGCAATTCCCTTGGGACAGTTGAAGCTTTCTTT. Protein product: CASNSLGTVEAFF.

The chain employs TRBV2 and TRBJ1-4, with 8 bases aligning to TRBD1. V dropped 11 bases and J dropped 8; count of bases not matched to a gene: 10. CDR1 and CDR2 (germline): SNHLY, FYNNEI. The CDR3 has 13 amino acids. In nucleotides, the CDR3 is TGTGCCGGGTCCGGGACAGGATACGAAAAACTGTTTTTT. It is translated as CAGSGTGYEKLFF.

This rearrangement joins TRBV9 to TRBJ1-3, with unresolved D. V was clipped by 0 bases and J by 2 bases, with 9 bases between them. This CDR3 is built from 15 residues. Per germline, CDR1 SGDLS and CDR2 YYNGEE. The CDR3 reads CASSVGSYAGNTIYF. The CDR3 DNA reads TGTGCCAGCAGCGTAGGTAGTTACGCTGGAAACACCATATATTTT.

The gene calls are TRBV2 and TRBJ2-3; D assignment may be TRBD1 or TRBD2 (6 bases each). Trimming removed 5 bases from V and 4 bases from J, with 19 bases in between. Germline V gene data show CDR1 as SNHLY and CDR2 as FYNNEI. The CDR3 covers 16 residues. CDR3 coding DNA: TGTGCCAGCAGTCGGCTCCGGGGGCTTCAAGCAGATACGCAGTATTTT. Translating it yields CASSRLRGLQADTQYF.

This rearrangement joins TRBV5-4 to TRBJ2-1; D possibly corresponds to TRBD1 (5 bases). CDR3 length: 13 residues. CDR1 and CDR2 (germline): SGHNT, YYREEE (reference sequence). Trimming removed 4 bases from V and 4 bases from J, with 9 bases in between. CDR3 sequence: CASSRDSYNEQFF. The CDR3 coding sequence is TGTGCCAGCAGCCGAGACAGTTACAATGAGCAGTTCTTC.

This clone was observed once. This chain's CDR3 is CASSTGPHRSGNTIYF. The CDR3 bases are TGTGCCAGCAGCACCGGGCCCCACCGCTCGGGAAACACCATATATTTT. The rearrangement uses TRBV7-6 and TRBJ1-3; D gene unclear. The length of the CDR3 is 16 residues. Trimming left V 5 bases short and J 4 bases short, with 18 bases between. From germline, CDR1 is SGHVS and CDR2 FNYEAQ. The full variable domain, rest sourced from reference TRBV7-6 and TRBJ1-3, is GAGVSQSPRYKVTKRGQDVALRCDPISGHVSLYWYRQALGQGPEFLTYFNYEAQQDKSGLPNDRFSAERPEGSISTLTIQRTEQRDSAMYRCASSTGPHRSGNTIYFGEGSWLTVV.

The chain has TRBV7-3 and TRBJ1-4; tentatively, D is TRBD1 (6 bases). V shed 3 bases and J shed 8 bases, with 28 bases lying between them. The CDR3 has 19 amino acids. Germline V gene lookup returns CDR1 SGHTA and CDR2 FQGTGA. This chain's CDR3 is CASSFLSGSAGANYEKLFF. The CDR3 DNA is TGTGCCAGCAGCTTCCTTTCTGGAAGTGCAGGGGCGAATTACGAAAAACTGTTTTTT.